This T cell receptor (beta chain) comes out of a study of T-cell reconstitution after alpha-beta-depleted transplantation in children. General study points: At the one-year point after transplant, T-cell counts and TCRbeta diversity were found to come mostly from T cells that had been newly produced.

The CDR3 spans 13 residues. Trimming shortened V by 5 bases and J by 3 bases, and 10 bases separated the two germline ends. Library preparation (for TCRbeta) was performed with unique molecular identifiers. TCRdb ran MiXCR on the PCR reads and lists one entry per CDR3 protein. The data show over 100,000 distinct CDR3 sequences, approximately 10% seen once. This clonotype was recorded at least ten times. Its antigen is as yet unknown. This receptor was obtained from a boy under 10 years old with acute lymphoblastic leukemia, due to receive a stem cell transplant. Here the sequenced sample was PBMCs, taken before TCRalphabeta/CD19-depleted stem cell transplant. The V and J genes are TRBV12-3 or TRBV12-4 and TRBJ1-2; TRBD1 is a possible D gene (5 bases). CDR3 sequence: CASSRPGHYGYTF. In DNA, the CDR3 is TGTGCCAGCAGTCGGCCAGGGCACTATGGCTACACCTTC.